This record concerns one TCR beta chain sequence. Its cognate antigen is unknown. At deep level, the assay was performed. TCRdb's copy holds only in-frame clones and misses some; the assay was immunoSEQ multiplex PCR. Here the sample spans 1.5 million to 1.9 million clones, 95% to 99% being singletons. Deletions cut 6 bases from V and 10 bases from J, with 18 bases between. The CDR3 has 13 residues. Germline values: CDR1 MDHEN, CDR2 SYDVKM. These data are taken from a study of shared clonotypes between healthy human individuals. Across the study: Donors had three CD4 naive, three CD4 memory, two CD8 naive and one CD8 memory plate apiece. General study findings and limits: Rarefaction showed sorted-subset sequencing was incomplete despite large depth.

The chain combines TRBV28 with TRBJ1-1; unclear D gene. What was sequenced was naive CD4+ T cells sorted from blood. The subset is: CD45RA+ positively selected. This sequence was found in a man under 40 in good health. CDR3: CASRPQIPVGAFF. CDR3 sequence (DNA): TGTGCCAGCAGGCCACAGATACCAGTTGGAGCTTTCTTT.